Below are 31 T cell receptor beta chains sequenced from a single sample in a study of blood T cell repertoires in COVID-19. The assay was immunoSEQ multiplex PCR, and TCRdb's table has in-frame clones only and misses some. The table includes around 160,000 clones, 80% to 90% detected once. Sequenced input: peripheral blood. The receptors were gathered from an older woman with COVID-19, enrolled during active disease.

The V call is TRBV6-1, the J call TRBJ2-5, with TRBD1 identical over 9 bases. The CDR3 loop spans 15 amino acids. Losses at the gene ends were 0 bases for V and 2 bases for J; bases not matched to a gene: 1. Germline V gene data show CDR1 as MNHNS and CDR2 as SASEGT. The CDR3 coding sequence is TGTGCCAGCAGTGAAGCCGGACAGGGGCAAGAGACCCAGTACTTC. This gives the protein CASSEAGQGQETQYF.

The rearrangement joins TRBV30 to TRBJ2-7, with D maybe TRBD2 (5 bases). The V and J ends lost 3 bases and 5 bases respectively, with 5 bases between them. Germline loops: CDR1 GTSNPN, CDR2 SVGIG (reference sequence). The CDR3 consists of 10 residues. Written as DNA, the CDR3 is TGTGCCTGGAGCGGGAACGAGCAGTACTTC. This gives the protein CAWSGNEQYF.

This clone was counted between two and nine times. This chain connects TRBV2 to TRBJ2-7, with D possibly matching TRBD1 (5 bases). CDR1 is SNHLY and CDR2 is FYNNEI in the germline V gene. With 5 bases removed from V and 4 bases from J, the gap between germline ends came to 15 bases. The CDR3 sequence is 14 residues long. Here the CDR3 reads CASSSDKPPYEQYF. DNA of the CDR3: TGTGCCAGCAGTTCGGACAAACCCCCGTACGAGCAGTACTTC.

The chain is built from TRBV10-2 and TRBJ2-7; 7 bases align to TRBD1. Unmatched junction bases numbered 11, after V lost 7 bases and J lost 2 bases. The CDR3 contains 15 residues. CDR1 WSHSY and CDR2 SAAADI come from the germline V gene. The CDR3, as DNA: TGCGCCAGCACCCCAGAGGGGGCACTAACCTACGAGCAGTACTTC. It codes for CASTPEGALTYEQYF.

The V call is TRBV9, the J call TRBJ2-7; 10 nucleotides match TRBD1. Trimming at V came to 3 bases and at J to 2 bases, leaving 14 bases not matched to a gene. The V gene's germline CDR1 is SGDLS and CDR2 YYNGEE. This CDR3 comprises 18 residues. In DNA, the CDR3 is TGTGCCAGCAGCGGAGAGGGGACAGGGGAAGAACCCCCCTACGAGCAGTACTTC. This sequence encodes CASSGEGTGEEPPYEQYF.

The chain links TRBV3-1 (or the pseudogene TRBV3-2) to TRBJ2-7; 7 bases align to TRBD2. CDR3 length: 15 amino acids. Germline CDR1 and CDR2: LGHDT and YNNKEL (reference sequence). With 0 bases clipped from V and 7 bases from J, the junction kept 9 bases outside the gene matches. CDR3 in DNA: TGTGCCAGCAGCCAAGATACCCGACTAGCAGGTGAGCAGTACTTC. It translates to CASSQDTRLAGEQYF.

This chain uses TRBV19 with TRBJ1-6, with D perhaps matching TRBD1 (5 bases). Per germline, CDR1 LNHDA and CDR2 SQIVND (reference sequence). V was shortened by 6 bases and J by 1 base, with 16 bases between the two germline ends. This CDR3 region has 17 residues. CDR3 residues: CASRSLQGPSYNSPLHF. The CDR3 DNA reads TGTGCCAGTAGGTCTCTTCAGGGTCCGTCCTATAATTCACCCCTCCACTTT. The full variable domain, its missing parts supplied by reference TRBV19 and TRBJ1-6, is DGGITQSPKYLFRKEGQNVTLSCEQNLNHDAMYWYRQDPGQGLRLIYYSQIVNDFQKGDIAEGYSVSREKKESFPLTVTSAQKNPTAFYLCASRSLQGPSYNSPLHFGNGTRLTVT.

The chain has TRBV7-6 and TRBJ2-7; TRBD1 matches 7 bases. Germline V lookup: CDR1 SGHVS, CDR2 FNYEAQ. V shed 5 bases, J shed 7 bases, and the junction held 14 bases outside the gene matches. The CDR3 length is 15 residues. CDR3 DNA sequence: TGTGCCAGCAGCGCACAGGGGTTAAACCTGGTGGAGCAGTACTTC. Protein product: CASSAQGLNLVEQYF.

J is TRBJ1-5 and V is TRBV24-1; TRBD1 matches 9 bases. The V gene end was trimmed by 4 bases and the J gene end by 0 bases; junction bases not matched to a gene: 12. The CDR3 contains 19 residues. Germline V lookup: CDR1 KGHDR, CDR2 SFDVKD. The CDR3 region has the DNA TGTGCCACCAGTGACAACAGGGGGCGACCGCCGTTTAGCAATCAGCCCCAGCATTTT. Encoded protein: CATSDNRGRPPFSNQPQHF.

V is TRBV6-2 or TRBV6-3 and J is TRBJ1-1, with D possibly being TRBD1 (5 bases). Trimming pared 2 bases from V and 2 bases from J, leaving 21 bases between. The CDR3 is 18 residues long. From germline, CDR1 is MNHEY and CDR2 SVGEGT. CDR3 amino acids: CASSYPNLLGHPNTEAFF. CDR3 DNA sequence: TGTGCCAGCAGTTACCCAAACCTATTAGGACATCCCAACACTGAAGCTTTCTTT.

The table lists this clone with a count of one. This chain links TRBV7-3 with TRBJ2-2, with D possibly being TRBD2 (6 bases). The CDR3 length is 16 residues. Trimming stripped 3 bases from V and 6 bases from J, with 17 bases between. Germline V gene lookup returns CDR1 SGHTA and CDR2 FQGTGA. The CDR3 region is CASSLVGGTRAGELFF. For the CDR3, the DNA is TGTGCCAGCAGCTTGGTAGGAGGGACCCGGGCCGGGGAGCTGTTTTTT.

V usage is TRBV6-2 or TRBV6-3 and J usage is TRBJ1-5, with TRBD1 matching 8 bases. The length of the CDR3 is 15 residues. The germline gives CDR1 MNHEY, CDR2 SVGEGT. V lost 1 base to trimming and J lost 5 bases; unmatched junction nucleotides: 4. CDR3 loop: CASSYFQGADQPQHF. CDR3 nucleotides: TGTGCCAGCAGTTACTTCCAGGGGGCCGATCAGCCCCAGCATTTT.

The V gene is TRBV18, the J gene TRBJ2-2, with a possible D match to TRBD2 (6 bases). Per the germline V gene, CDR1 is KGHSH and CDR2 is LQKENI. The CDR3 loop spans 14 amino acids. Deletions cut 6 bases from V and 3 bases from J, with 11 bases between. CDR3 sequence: CASSGSGDTGELFF. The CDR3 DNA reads TGTGCCAGCTCCGGATCGGGGGACACCGGGGAGCTGTTTTTT.

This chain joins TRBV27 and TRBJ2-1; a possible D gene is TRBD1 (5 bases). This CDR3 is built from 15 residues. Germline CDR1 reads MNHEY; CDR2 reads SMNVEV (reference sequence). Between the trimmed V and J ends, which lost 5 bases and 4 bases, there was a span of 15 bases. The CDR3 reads CASSPGRGRYNEQFF. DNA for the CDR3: TGTGCCAGCAGTCCTGGTAGGGGTAGGTACAATGAGCAGTTCTTC.

The CDR3 is CASSESTDLNEKLFF. DNA for the CDR3: TGTGCCAGCAGTGAATCAACAGACCTTAATGAAAAACTGTTTTTT. The chain has TRBV2 and TRBJ1-4, with D uncertain. Looked up from germline, CDR1 is SNHLY and CDR2 is FYNNEI. The CDR3 spans 15 residues. V gave up 2 bases and J gave up 4 bases, with 11 bases separating them.

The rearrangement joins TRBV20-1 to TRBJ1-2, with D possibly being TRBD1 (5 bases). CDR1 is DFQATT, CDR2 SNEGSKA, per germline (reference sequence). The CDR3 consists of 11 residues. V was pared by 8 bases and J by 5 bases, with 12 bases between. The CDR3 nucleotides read TGCAGTACCTCTGGGGGGTATGGCTACACCTTC. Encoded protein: CSTSGGYGYTF.

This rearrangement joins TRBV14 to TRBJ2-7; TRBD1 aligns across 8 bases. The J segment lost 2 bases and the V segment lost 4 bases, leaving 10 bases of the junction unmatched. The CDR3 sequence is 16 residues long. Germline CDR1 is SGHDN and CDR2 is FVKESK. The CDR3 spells CASSRRQGWGAYEQYF. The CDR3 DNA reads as TGTGCCAGCAGCCGGAGACAGGGGTGGGGGGCCTACGAGCAGTACTTC.

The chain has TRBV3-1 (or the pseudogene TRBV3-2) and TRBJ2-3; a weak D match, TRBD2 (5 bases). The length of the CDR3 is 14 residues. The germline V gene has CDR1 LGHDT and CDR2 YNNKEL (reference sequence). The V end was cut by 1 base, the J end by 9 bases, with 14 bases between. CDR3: CASSQGSSTGTQYF. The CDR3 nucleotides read TGTGCCAGCAGCCAAGGTTCCTCCACGGGGACGCAGTATTTT.

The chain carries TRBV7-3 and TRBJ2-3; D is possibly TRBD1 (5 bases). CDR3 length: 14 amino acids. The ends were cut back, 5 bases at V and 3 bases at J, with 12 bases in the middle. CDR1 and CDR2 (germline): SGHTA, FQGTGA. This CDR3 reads CASSPFQGTDTQYF. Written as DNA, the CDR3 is TGTGCCAGCAGCCCATTCCAGGGTACAGATACGCAGTATTTT. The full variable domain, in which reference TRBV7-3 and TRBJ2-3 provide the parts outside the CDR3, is GAGVSQTPSNKVTEKGKYVELRCDPISGHTALYWYRQSLGQGPEFLIYFQGTGAADDSGLPNDRFFAVRPEGSVSTLKIQRTERGDSAVYLCASSPFQGTDTQYFGPGTRLTVL.

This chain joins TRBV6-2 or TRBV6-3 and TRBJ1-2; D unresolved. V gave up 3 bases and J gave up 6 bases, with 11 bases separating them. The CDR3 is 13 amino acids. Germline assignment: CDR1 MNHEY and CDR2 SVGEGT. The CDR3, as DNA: TGTGCCAGCAGTTATTCTCGAGGCGATGGCTACACCTTC. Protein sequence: CASSYSRGDGYTF.

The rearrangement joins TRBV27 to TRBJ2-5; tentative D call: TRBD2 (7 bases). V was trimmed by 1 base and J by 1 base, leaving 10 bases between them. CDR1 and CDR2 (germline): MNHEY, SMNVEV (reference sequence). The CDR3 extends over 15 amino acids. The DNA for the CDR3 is TGTGCCAGCAGTTTATTGGGGGGGGCCCAAGAGACCCAGTACTTC. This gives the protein CASSLLGGAQETQYF.

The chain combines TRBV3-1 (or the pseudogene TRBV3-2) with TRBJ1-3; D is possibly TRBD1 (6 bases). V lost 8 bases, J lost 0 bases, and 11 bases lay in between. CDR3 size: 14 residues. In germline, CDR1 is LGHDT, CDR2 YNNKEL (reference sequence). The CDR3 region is CASRGQSSGNTIYF. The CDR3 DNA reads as TGTGCCAGCCGTGGACAGAGCTCTGGAAACACCATATATTTT.

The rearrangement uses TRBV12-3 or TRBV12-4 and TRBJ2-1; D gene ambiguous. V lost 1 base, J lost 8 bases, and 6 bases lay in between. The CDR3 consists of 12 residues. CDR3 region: CASSLGLYEQFF. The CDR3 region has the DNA TGTGCCAGCAGTTTAGGCCTATATGAGCAGTTCTTC.

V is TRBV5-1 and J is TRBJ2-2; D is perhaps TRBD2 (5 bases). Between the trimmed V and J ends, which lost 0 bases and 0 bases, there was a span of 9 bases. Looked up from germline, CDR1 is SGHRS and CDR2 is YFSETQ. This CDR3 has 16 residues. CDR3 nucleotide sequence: TGCGCCAGCAGCTTGGATACTAGAGCGAACACCGGGGAGCTGTTTTTT. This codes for CASSLDTRANTGELFF. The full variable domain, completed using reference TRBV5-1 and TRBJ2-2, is KAGVTQTPRYLIKTRGQQVTLSCSPISGHRSVSWYQQTPGQGLQFLFEYFSETQRNKGNFPGRFSGRQFSNSRSEMNVSTLELGDSALYLCASSLDTRANTGELFFGEGSRLTVL.

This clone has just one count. The CDR3 is CATSAGRGTDTQYF. The CDR3 DNA is TGTGCCACCAGTGCGGGGAGGGGCACAGATACGCAGTATTTT. The chain employs TRBV24-1 and TRBJ2-3; 7 nucleotides match TRBD2. The V and J ends lost 5 bases and 1 base, in that order; junction bases with no gene match: 2. This CDR3 has 14 residues. Per the germline V gene, CDR1 is KGHDR and CDR2 is SFDVKD.

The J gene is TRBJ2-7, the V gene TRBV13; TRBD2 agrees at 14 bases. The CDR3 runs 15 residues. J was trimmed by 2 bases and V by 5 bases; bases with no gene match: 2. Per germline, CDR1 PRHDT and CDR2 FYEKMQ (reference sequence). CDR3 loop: CASSPGLAGAYEQYF. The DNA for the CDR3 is TGTGCCAGCAGCCCGGGACTAGCGGGGGCCTACGAGCAGTACTTC.

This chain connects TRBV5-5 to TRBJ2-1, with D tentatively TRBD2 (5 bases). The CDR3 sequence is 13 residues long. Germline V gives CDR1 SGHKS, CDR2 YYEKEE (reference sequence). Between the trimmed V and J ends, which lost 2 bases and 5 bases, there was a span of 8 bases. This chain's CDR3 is CASSFPGNNEQFF. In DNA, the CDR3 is TGTGCCAGCAGCTTCCCCGGGAACAATGAGCAGTTCTTC.

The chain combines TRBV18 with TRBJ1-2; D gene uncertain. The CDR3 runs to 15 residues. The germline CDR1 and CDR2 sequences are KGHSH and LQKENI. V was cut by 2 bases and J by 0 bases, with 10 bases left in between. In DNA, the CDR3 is TGTGCCAGCTCACCAGGCGGAGGAACTAACTATGGCTACACCTTC. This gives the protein CASSPGGGTNYGYTF.

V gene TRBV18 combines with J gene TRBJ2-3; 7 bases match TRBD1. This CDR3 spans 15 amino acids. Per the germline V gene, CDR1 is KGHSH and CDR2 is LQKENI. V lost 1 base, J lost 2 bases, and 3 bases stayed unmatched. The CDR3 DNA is TGTGCCAGCTCACCACTAGGACAGGTCACAGATACGCAGTATTTT. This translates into CASSPLGQVTDTQYF.

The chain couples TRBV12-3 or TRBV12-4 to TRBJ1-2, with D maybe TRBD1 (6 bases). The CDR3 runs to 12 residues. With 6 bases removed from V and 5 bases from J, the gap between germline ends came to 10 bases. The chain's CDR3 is CASSQGQYGYTF. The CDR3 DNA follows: TGTGCCAGCAGCCAAGGACAGTATGGCTACACCTTC.

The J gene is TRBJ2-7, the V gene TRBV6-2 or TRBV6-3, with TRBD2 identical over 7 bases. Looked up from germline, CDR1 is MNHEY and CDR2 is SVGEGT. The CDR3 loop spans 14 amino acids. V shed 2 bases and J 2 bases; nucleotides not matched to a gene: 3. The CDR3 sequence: CASSYLGLAYEQYF. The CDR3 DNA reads TGTGCCAGCAGTTACCTAGGACTAGCCTACGAGCAGTACTTC.